This T cell receptor beta chain emerged from a study of T cell repertoires in cytomegalovirus infection. Study-wide background: HLA-C-restricted CMV epitopes, recently identified, and well-studied HLA-B-restricted ones were used by the study.

This clonotype has just a few counts. Its antigen is still unknown. The CDR3 has 12 residues. Trimming removed 0 bases at V and 15 bases at J, with 9 bases between. Germline-derived CDR1 and CDR2 are MNHEY and SVGAGI. TCRdb processed the reads anew with MiXCR; each CDR3 protein has one entry. Here the sample spans 700,000 to 850,000 distinct CDR3 sequences, over 25% being singletons. The V call is TRBV6-5, the J call TRBJ1-6; D is unclear. The specimen was cultured CD8+ T cells from PBMCs, collected from culture after CMV antigen stimulation. The sequence came from a human donor in good health (CMV status not recorded). Some clones in this sample may be carry-over from other donors' samples. CDR3 DNA sequence: TGTGCCAGCAGTTACTCGAGCGGGTTCCTCCACTTT. Amino acids: CASSYSSGFLHF.